One sample yielded the 32 T cell receptor beta chains listed below, sequenced in a study of CD8 T cells in Susac syndrome. Reverse transcription of roughly 0.5 to 1 ug RNA used random hexamers. Using its own MiXCR run on the immunoSEQ multiplex PCR reads, TCRdb lists one record per CDR3 protein. The profile shows about 170,000 distinct CDR3 sequences, more than 95% of them singletons. The sample consisted of CD4+ T cells from PBMCs. The source is a human donor with Susac syndrome.

The chain carries TRBV3-1 and TRBJ2-7, with TRBD2 as a possible D gene (5 bases). CDR1 is LGHDT and CDR2 is YNNKEL in the germline V gene (reference sequence). The V and J ends lost 3 bases and 9 bases respectively, with 12 bases between them. The CDR3 covers 12 residues. The CDR3 loop is CASSQESAGQYF. The CDR3 nucleotides are TGTGCCAGCAGCCAGGAGTCCGCGGGGCAGTACTTC.

The J gene is TRBJ2-7, the V gene TRBV15; D may be TRBD1 (6 bases). Germline V CDR1 and CDR2: LNHNV, YYDKDF (reference sequence). This CDR3 is built from 13 residues. V was pared by 5 bases and J by 3 bases, with 11 bases between. This CDR3 is CATSDRMGYEQYF. Here the CDR3 DNA reads TGTGCCACCAGCGACAGGATGGGCTACGAGCAGTACTTC.

This chain uses TRBV5-4 with TRBJ2-1; the match to TRBD1 covers 7 bases. With V trimmed by 3 bases and J by 4 bases, 10 bases remained unmatched. Germline-derived CDR1 and CDR2 are SGHNT and YYREEE (reference sequence). The CDR3 totals 16 residues. For the CDR3, the DNA is TGTGCCAGCAGCTGGGGACAGCCGGCAGCGTACAATGAGCAGTTCTTC. This codes for CASSWGQPAAYNEQFF.

The chain employs TRBV19 and TRBJ2-7, with D maybe TRBD2 (6 bases). The CDR3 has 14 residues. Germline V gives CDR1 LNHDA, CDR2 SQIVND (reference sequence). Trimming stripped 3 bases from V and 2 bases from J, with 11 bases between. In DNA, the CDR3 is TGTGCCAGTAGTATGTCGGCGGGGCCCTACGAGCAGTACTTC. Translated, it gives CASSMSAGPYEQYF.

The chain is built from TRBV2 and TRBJ1-4; TRBD1 agrees at 7 bases. CDR3 length: 13 residues. V shed 5 bases and J 7 bases; nucleotides not matched to a gene: 4. Germline V gene sequence: CDR1 SNHLY, CDR2 FYNNEI. The DNA for the CDR3 is TGTGCCAGCAGTACGACAGGGATTGAAAAACTGTTTTTT. Its translation: CASSTTGIEKLFF.

The rearrangement links TRBV28 to TRBJ2-7; D may be TRBD1 (5 bases). The germline CDR1 and CDR2 sequences are MDHEN and SYDVKM. The V gene lost 6 bases and the J gene lost 0 bases, with 12 bases spanning the gap. The CDR3 runs 14 residues. As DNA, the CDR3 is TGTGCCAGCAGGGGTTGGGGCAGCTCCTACGAGCAGTACGTC. The encoded protein is CASRGWGSSYEQYV.

This chain connects TRBV20-1 to TRBJ2-5; possibly TRBD1 for D (6 bases). The germline gives CDR1 DFQATT, CDR2 SNEGSKA (reference sequence). The CDR3 contains 13 residues. V lost 5 bases, J lost 5 bases, and 15 bases lay in between. In DNA, the CDR3 is TGCAGTGCTCCGGATGGGGGCGACGAGACCCAGTACTTC. Translation gives CSAPDGGDETQYF.

This chain links TRBV29-1 with TRBJ2-3; 8 bases match TRBD2. The germline V gene has CDR1 SQVTM and CDR2 ANQGSEA. The CDR3 length is 14 residues. The trim removed 3 bases at V and 3 bases at J, leaving 5 bases unmatched. CDR3 in DNA: TGCAGCGTTGACCCCCGGGGGGGTACAGATACGCAGTATTTT. Its protein is CSVDPRGGTDTQYF.

This sequence joins TRBV9 and TRBJ2-3, with D unclear. The V gene's germline CDR1 is SGDLS and CDR2 YYNGEE. The V and J ends lost 0 bases and 2 bases respectively, with 10 bases between them. The CDR3 runs to 15 residues. The CDR3: CASSVDPGPTDTQYF. CDR3 DNA sequence: TGTGCCAGCAGCGTAGATCCGGGTCCCACAGATACGCAGTATTTT.

The chain combines TRBV18 with TRBJ2-6, with D unresolved. Per the germline V gene, CDR1 is KGHSH and CDR2 is LQKENI. Trimming left V 4 bases short and J 10 bases short, with 11 bases between. This CDR3 is built from 13 residues. The CDR3 DNA reads as TGTGCCAGCTCACAAAAACACGGGAACGTCCTGACTTTC. Its protein is CASSQKHGNVLTF.

The J gene is TRBJ1-1, the V gene TRBV29-1; D unclear. Germline V gene data show CDR1 as SQVTM and CDR2 as ANQGSEA. The length of the CDR3 is 12 residues. With 4 bases removed from V and 4 bases from J, the gap between germline ends came to 10 bases. CDR3 DNA: TGCAGCGTTGCGAGGCTTCCCACTGAAGCTTTCTTT. Its protein is CSVARLPTEAFF.

The genes are TRBV2 and TRBJ1-2, with D perhaps TRBD1 (6 bases). CDR1 is SNHLY, CDR2 FYNNEI, per germline. V lost 4 bases and J 5 bases, leaving 11 bases between the germline ends. The CDR3 spans 13 residues. CDR3 nucleotides: TGTGCCAGCAGTGGGGACGGACAGTATGGCTACACCTTC. It translates to CASSGDGQYGYTF.

The chain recombines TRBV13 with TRBJ1-2; TRBD1 aligns across 7 bases. The CDR3 is 14 residues long. V lost 4 bases, J lost 6 bases, and 8 bases stayed unmatched. Germline V gene sequence: CDR1 PRHDT, CDR2 FYEKMQ (reference sequence). The CDR3 bases are TGTGCCAGCAGCTGGGGAACAGGGGTCCATGGCTACACCTTC. This encodes CASSWGTGVHGYTF. The whole variable domain, filled in from reference TRBV13 and TRBJ1-2, reads AAGVIQSPRHLIKEKRETATLKCYPIPRHDTVYWYQQGPGQDPQFLISFYEKMQSDKGSIPDRFSAQQFSDYHSELNMSSLELGDSALYFCASSWGTGVHGYTFGSGTRLTVV.

The chain couples TRBV28 to TRBJ2-7; 10 nucleotides agree with TRBD2. V dropped 2 bases and J dropped 4; count of bases not matched to a gene: 8. The CDR3 has 16 amino acids. Germline V gene lookup returns CDR1 MDHEN and CDR2 SYDVKM. Written as DNA, the CDR3 is TGTGCCAGCAGTTTAGGCGCTAGCGGGAGTCCGTACGAGCAGTACTTC. As protein: CASSLGASGSPYEQYF.

The V call is TRBV30, the J call TRBJ1-5; D unclear. CDR3 length: 12 residues. Trimming removed 4 bases at V and 6 bases at J, with 10 bases between. CDR1 GTSNPN and CDR2 SVGIG come from the germline V gene (reference sequence). As DNA, the CDR3 is TGTGCCTGGACGAATGGTGGTCAGCCCCAGCATTTT. This sequence encodes CAWTNGGQPQHF.

The rearrangement joins TRBV5-1 to TRBJ1-1, with D possibly matching TRBD1 (6 bases). This CDR3 has 14 residues. The germline V gene has CDR1 SGHRS and CDR2 YFSETQ. The V end was cut by 4 bases, the J end by 2 bases, with 12 bases between. CDR3 DNA: TGCGCCAGCAGCATTGGACAGCGAAACACTGAAGCTTTCTTT. This gives the protein CASSIGQRNTEAFF.

The CDR3, as DNA: TGCGCCAGCACCTCTAGGTCAACCACTGAAGCTTTCTTT. Protein: CASTSRSTTEAFF. The chain links TRBV4-3 to TRBJ1-1; D is uncertain. Germline-derived CDR1 and CDR2 are LGHNA and YSLEER. CDR3 length: 13 amino acids. Trimming pared 7 bases from V and 4 bases from J, leaving 13 bases between.

This chain connects TRBV30 to TRBJ2-3, with 11 bases lining up with TRBD2. Losses at the gene ends were 3 bases for V and 6 bases for J; bases not matched to a gene: 5. The germline CDR1 and CDR2 sequences are GTSNPN and SVGIG (reference sequence). This CDR3 spans 14 amino acids. The CDR3 sequence is CAWSGTSGADTQYF. CDR3 coding DNA: TGTGCCTGGAGCGGGACTAGCGGAGCCGATACGCAGTATTTT.

The chain combines TRBV20-1 with TRBJ2-3, with 10 positions matching TRBD1. The CDR3 consists of 16 residues. Germline CDR1 reads DFQATT; CDR2 reads SNEGSKA (reference sequence). The V and J ends lost 0 bases and 4 bases, in that order; junction bases with no gene match: 7. CDR3 region: CSARDWDRGSADTQYF. The CDR3 DNA is TGCAGTGCTAGAGATTGGGACAGGGGATCAGCAGATACGCAGTATTTT.

J is TRBJ1-5 and V is TRBV30; 9 bases are shared with TRBD1. Germline CDR1 GTSNPN, CDR2 SVGIG (reference sequence). This CDR3 has 14 amino acids. V was pared by 1 base and J by 6 bases, with 4 bases of the junction left unmatched. CDR3: CAWSGTGESQPQHF. DNA of the CDR3: TGTGCCTGGAGTGGGACAGGGGAGAGTCAGCCCCAGCATTTT.

This clonotype came up a few times. This chain uses TRBV9 with TRBJ1-2, with no clear D. Germline V gene data show CDR1 as SGDLS and CDR2 as YYNGEE. The CDR3 consists of 13 residues. V was pared by 4 bases and J by 5 bases, with 12 bases between. The DNA of the CDR3 is TGTGCCAGCAGCCCCTCAGAGGGATATGGCTACACCTTC. Translating gives CASSPSEGYGYTF.

The CDR3 nucleotides read TGTGCCAGCTCACCCCCGGGACAGGGAAACACAGATACGCAGTATTTT. It encodes CASSPPGQGNTDTQYF. The chain combines TRBV18 with TRBJ2-3; TRBD1 agrees at 9 bases. Germline assignment: CDR1 KGHSH and CDR2 LQKENI. CDR3 size: 16 residues. Germline trimming cut 3 bases from V and 2 bases from J; bases unmatched to any gene: 6.

This sequence joins TRBV20-1 and TRBJ2-5, with 9 bases matching TRBD1. Germline V CDR1 and CDR2: DFQATT, SNEGSKA (reference sequence). The CDR3 contains 15 residues. V lost 5 bases to trimming and J lost 4 bases; unmatched junction nucleotides: 11. CDR3 region: CSADTRDRAGETQYF. The CDR3, as DNA: TGCAGTGCTGACACTCGGGACAGGGCTGGAGAGACCCAGTACTTC.

The chain carries TRBV19 and TRBJ2-1; 7 bases agree with TRBD1. This CDR3 comprises 15 residues. The ends lost 3 bases at V and 7 bases at J; junction bases unmatched: 9. CDR1 and CDR2 from the germline V gene are LNHDA and SQIVND (reference sequence). CDR3 bases: TGTGCCAGTAGTATCCCCGGGACAGCCCGAAATGAGCAGTTCTTC. It encodes CASSIPGTARNEQFF. Filled out from reference TRBV19 and TRBJ2-1, the complete variable domain reads DGGITQSPKYLFRKEGQNVTLSCEQNLNHDAMYWYRQDPGQGLRLIYYSQIVNDFQKGDIAEGYSVSREKKESFPLTVTSAQKNPTAFYLCASSIPGTARNEQFFGPGTRLTVL.

The count of this clonotype is one. This rearrangement joins TRBV20-1 to TRBJ2-7, with 9 bases that match TRBD2. This CDR3 is 15 amino acids long. V gave up 5 bases and J gave up 2 bases; unmatched junction bases: 10. Per germline, CDR1 DFQATT and CDR2 SNEGSKA (reference sequence). CDR3 amino acids: CSAAAPGLATYEQYF. The DNA of the CDR3 is TGCAGTGCTGCCGCCCCGGGACTAGCCACCTACGAGCAGTACTTC.

The V and J genes are TRBV4-1 and TRBJ2-3; a weak D match, TRBD2 (6 bases). The V gene's germline CDR1 is MGHRA and CDR2 YSYEKL. The CDR3 spans 15 residues. Between the trimmed V and J ends, which lost 3 bases and 0 bases, there was a span of 10 bases. The CDR3: CASSQLATSTDTQYF. CDR3 coding DNA: TGCGCCAGCAGCCAGCTAGCGACTAGCACAGATACGCAGTATTTT.

This chain joins TRBV28 and TRBJ2-5; D possibly corresponds to TRBD1 (6 bases). This CDR3 comprises 13 residues. V lost 6 bases to trimming and J lost 2 bases, with 10 bases between them. The germline V gene has CDR1 MDHEN and CDR2 SYDVKM. The CDR3 coding sequence is TGTGCCAGCAGAATGGACAGTCAAGAGACCCAGTACTTC. Residues: CASRMDSQETQYF.

This clonotype was counted once. The chain employs TRBV3-1 and TRBJ2-5; unclear D gene. V was pared by 4 bases and J by 9 bases, with 12 bases between. Germline V gene sequence: CDR1 LGHDT, CDR2 YNNKEL (reference sequence). The CDR3 covers 12 residues. The DNA of the CDR3 is TGTGCCAGCAGCCTTGCACCTGGACCCCAGTACTTC. Translating gives CASSLAPGPQYF.

The chain is built from TRBV6-6 and TRBJ1-1; D may be TRBD1 (6 bases). V was trimmed by 0 bases and J by 1 base, leaving 9 bases between them. Per the germline V gene, CDR1 is MNHNY and CDR2 is SVGAGI (reference sequence). CDR3 length: 15 residues. The CDR3 region is CASSYSRTENTEAFF. As DNA, the CDR3 is TGTGCCAGCAGTTACTCCCGGACAGAGAACACTGAAGCTTTCTTT.

A single count supports this clonotype. This chain links TRBV25-1 with TRBJ1-4, with a tentative D call TRBD1 (5 bases). Trimming took 6 bases from V and 8 from J, leaving 19 bases between them. CDR1 is MGHDK and CDR2 is SYGVNS in the germline V gene. The CDR3 runs to 15 residues. The CDR3 sequence: CASSATRGAGEKLFF. CDR3 bases: TGTGCCAGCAGCGCGACTCGAGGGGCGGGGGAAAAACTGTTTTTT. Combining the CDR3 with reference TRBV25-1 and TRBJ1-4 gives the whole variable domain EADIYQTPRYLVIGTGKKITLECSQTMGHDKMYWYQQDPGMELHLIHYSYGVNSTEKGDLSSESTVSRIRTEHFPLTLESARPSHTSQYLCASSATRGAGEKLFFGSGTQLSVL.

The gene calls are TRBV10-3 and TRBJ1-4, with D possibly being TRBD1 (5 bases). Germline V gene data show CDR1 as ENHRY and CDR2 as SYGVKD. The CDR3 spans 13 residues. V was shortened by 9 bases and J by 0 bases, with 8 bases between the two germline ends. DNA for the CDR3: TGTGCCATAGCAGGGACAACTAATGAAAAACTGTTTTTT. It yields the protein CAIAGTTNEKLFF.

The chain couples TRBV23-1 to TRBJ2-7; D is perhaps TRBD2 (5 bases). TRBV23-1 is noted as an ORF with a role that remains uncertain. The CDR3 consists of 17 residues. Trimming stripped 0 bases from V and 2 bases from J, with 17 bases between. The CDR3 protein is CASSQSGWRLATYEQYV. In DNA, the CDR3 is TGCGCCAGCAGTCAATCGGGGTGGCGTCTAGCTACCTACGAGCAGTACGTC.